This T cell receptor (beta chain) was retrieved from a study of response to subunit inactivated influenza vaccine. This clonotype was counted only a few times. Its antigen is unknown. Overall study findings and caveats: Few additional T cells are recruited per seasonal influenza vaccination, authors suggested.

TCRdb redid the calling of the RT-PCR reads with MiXCR, one entry per CDR3 protein. The data hold about 520,000 distinct CDR3 sequences, with more than 7% observed a single time. This CDR3 comprises 15 residues. The ends were cut back, 0 bases at V and 10 bases at J, with 16 bases in the middle. From germline, CDR1 is SGHTA and CDR2 FQGTGA. The chain employs TRBV7-3 and TRBJ2-1; D is perhaps TRBD1 (5 bases). This sequence originates from a man between 50 and 69 years old who received an inactivated influenza vaccine. Sequencing was performed on PBMCs from blood, taken less than 30 months after vaccination. DNA of the CDR3: TGTGCCAGCAGCTTAACGGGGCAGGGCAAACTAGAGCAGTTCTTC. It translates to CASSLTGQGKLEQFF.